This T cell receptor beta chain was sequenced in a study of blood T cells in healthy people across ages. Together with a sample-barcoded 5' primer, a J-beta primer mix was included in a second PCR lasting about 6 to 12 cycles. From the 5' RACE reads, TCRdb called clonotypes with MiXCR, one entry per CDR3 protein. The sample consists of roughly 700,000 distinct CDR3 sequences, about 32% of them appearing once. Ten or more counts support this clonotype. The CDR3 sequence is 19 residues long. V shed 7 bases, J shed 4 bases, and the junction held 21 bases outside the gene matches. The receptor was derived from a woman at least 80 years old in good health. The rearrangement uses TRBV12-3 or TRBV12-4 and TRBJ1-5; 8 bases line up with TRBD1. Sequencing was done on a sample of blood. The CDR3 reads CASNQFGAGGSLGNQPQHF. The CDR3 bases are TGTGCCAGCAACCAGTTCGGGGCAGGGGGCTCGTTGGGGAATCAGCCCCAGCATTTT.